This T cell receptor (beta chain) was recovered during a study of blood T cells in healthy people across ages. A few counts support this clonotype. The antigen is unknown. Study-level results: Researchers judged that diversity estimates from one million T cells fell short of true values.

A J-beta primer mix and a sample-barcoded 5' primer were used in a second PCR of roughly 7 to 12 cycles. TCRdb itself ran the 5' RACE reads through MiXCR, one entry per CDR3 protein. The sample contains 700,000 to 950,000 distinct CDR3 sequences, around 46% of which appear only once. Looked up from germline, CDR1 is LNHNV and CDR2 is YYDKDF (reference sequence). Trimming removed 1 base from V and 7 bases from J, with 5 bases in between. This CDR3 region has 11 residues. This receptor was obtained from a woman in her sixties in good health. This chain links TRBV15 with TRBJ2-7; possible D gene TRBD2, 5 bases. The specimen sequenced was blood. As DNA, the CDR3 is TGTGCCACCAGCAGAGCGGGGGAGCAGTACTTC. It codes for CATSRAGEQYF.